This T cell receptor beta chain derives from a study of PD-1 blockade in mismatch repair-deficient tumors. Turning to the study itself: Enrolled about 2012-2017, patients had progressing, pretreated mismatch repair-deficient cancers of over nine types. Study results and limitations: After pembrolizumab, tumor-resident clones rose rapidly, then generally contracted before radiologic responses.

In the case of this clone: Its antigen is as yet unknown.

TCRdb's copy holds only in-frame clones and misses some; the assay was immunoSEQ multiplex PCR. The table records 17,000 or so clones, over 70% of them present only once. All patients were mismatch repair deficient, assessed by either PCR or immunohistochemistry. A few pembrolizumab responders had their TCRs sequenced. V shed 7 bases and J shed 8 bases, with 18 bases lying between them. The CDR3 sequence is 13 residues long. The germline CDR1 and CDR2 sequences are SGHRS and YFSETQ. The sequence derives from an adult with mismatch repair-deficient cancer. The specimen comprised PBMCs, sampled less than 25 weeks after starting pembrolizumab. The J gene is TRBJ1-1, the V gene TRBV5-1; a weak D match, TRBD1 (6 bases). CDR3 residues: CASVPVGGGEAFF. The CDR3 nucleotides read TGCGCCAGCGTACCTGTAGGGGGAGGGGAAGCTTTCTTT.